This entry describes one T cell receptor beta chain. Its antigen is unknown. Germline V gene lookup returns CDR1 MDHEN and CDR2 SYDVKM. The CDR3 runs to 15 residues. The ends were cut back, 2 bases at V and 2 bases at J, with 13 bases in the middle. Every single patient, without exception, relapsed after autologous stem cell transplantation, and brentuximab vedotin exposure varied. The best responses consisted of complete response, partial response or progressive disease. Generated by immunoSEQ multiplex PCR, the TCRdb table keeps only in-frame clones and is missing some. This repertoire shows about 22,000 clones, approximately 70% found once; its top ten account for approximately 3.6%. These data originate in a study of PD-1 blockade in classical Hodgkin lymphoma. Findings and limits, study-wide: Nivolumab initiated under 1 year post-ASCT led to patient exclusion.

This TCR was recovered from a human donor with classical Hodgkin lymphoma. Sample: peripheral blood mononuclear cells (PBMCs), taken at baseline. J is TRBJ2-7 and V is TRBV28; possibly TRBD1 for D (5 bases). The CDR3 loop reads CASSLPHTDTYEQYF. The CDR3 coding sequence is TGTGCCAGCAGTTTACCCCACACGGACACCTACGAGCAGTACTTC.